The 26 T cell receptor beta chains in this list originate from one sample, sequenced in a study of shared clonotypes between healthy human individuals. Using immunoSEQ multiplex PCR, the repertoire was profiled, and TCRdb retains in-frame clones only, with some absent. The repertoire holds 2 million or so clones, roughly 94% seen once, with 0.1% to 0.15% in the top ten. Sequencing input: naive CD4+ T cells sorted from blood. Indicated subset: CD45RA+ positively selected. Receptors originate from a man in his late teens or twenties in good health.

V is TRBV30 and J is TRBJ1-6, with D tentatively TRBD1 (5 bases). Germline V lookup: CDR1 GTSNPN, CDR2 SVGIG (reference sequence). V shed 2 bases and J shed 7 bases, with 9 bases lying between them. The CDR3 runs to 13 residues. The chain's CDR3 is CAWSPGLNSPLHF. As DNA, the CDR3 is TGTGCCTGGAGTCCAGGGTTGAATTCACCCCTCCACTTT.

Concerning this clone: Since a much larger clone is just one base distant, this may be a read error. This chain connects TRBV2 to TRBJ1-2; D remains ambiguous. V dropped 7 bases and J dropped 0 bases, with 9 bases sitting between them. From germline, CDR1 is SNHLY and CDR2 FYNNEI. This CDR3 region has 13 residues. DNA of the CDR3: TGTGCCAGCACGGCAAAGACTAACTATGGCTACACCTTC. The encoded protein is CASTAKTNYGYTF.

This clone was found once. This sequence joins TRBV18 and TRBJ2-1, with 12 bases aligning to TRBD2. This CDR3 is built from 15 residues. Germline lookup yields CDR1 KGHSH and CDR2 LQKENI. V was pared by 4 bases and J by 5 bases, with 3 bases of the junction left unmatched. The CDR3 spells CASSQLAGGNNEQFF. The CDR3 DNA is TGTGCCAGCTCACAACTAGCGGGAGGAAACAATGAGCAGTTCTTC.

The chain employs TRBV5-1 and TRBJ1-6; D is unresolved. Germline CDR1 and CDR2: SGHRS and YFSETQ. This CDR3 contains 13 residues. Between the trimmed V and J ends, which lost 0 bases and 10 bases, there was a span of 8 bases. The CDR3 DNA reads TGCGCCAGCAGCTTGGACCCGGGGTCACCCCTCCACTTT. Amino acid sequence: CASSLDPGSPLHF.

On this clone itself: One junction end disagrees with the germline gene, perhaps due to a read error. The DNA of the CDR3 is TGTGCCAGCAGCGTAGACAGGGGGGATGGCTACACCTTC. Translation: CASSVDRGDGYTF. The rearrangement uses TRBV11-2 and TRBJ1-2, with 9 bases lining up with TRBD1. CDR1 is SGHAT and CDR2 is FQNNGV in the germline V gene. This CDR3 spans 13 amino acids. Combining the CDR3 with reference TRBV11-2 and TRBJ1-2 gives the whole variable domain EAGVAQSPRYKIIEKRQSVAFWCNPISGHATLYWYQQILGQGPKLLIQFQNNGVVDDSQLPKDRFSAERLKGVDSTLKIQPAKLEDSAVYLCASSVDRGDGYTFGSGTRLTVV.

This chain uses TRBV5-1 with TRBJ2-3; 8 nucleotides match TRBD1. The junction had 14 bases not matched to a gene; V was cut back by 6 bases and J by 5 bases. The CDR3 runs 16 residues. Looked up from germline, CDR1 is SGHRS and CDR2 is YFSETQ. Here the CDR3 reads CASTTQGAGGIDTQYF. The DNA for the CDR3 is TGCGCCAGCACCACCCAAGGGGCAGGGGGCATAGATACGCAGTATTTT. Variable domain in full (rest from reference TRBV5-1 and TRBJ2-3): KAGVTQTPRYLIKTRGQQVTLSCSPISGHRSVSWYQQTPGQGLQFLFEYFSETQRNKGNFPGRFSGRQFSNSRSEMNVSTLELGDSALYLCASTTQGAGGIDTQYFGPGTRLTVL.

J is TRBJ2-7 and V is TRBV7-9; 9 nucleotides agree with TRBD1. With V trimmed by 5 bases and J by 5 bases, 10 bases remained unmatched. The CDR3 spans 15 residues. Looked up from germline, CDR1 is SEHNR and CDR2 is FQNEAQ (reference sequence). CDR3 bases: TGTGCCAGCAGCGCCCGCCGGACAGGGGACGACGAGCAGTACTTC. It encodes CASSARRTGDDEQYF. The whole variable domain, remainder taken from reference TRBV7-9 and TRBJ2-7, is DTGVSQNPRHKITKRGQNVTFRCDPISEHNRLYWYRQTLGQGPEFLTYFQNEAQLEKSRLLSDRFSAERPKGSFSTLEIQRTEQGDSAMYLCASSARRTGDDEQYFGPGTRLTVT.

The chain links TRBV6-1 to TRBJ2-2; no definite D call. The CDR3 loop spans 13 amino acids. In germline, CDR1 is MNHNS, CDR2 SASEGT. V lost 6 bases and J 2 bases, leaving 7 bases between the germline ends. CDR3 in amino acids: CASRKLNTGELFF. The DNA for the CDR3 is TGTGCCAGCAGGAAACTAAACACCGGGGAGCTGTTTTTT.

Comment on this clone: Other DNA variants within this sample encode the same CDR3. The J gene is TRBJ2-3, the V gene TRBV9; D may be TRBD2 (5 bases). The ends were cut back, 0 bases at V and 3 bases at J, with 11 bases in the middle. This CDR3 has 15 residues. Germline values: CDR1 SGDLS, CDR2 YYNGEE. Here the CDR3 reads CASSVDGSRTDTQYF. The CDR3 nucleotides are TGTGCCAGCAGCGTAGATGGGAGTAGAACAGATACGCAGTATTTT.

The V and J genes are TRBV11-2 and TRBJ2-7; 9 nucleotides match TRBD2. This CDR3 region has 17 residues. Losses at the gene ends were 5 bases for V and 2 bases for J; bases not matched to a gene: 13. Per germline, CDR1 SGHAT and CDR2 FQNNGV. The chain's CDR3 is CASSPIRTGLATYEQYF. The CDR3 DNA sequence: TGTGCCAGCAGCCCAATACGTACCGGACTAGCGACCTACGAGCAGTACTTC.

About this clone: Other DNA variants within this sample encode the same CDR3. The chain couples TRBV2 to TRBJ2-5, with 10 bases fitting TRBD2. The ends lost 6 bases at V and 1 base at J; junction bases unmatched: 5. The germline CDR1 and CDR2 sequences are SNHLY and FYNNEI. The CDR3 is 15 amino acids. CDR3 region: CASSLLAGFQETQYF. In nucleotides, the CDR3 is TGTGCCAGCAGCTTACTAGCGGGGTTCCAAGAGACCCAGTACTTC.

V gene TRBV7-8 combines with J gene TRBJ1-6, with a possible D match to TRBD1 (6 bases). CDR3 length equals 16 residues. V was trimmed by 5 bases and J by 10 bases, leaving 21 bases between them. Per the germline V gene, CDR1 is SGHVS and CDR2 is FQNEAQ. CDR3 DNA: TGTGCCAGCAGCCCAGGGACATTAAAAATCGGGTCACCCCTCCACTTT. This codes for CASSPGTLKIGSPLHF. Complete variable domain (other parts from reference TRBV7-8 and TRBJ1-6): GAGVSQSPRYKVAKRGQDVALRCDPISGHVSLFWYQQALGQGPEFLTYFQNEAQLDKSGLPSDRFFAERPEGSVSTLKIQRTQQEDSAVYLCASSPGTLKIGSPLHFGNGTRLTVT.

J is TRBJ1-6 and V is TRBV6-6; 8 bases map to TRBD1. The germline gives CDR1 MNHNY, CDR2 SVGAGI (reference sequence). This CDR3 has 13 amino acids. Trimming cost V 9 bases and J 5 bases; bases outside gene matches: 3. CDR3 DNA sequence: TGTGCCAGTTCGGACAGGGATAATTCACCCCTCCACTTT. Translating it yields CASSDRDNSPLHF.

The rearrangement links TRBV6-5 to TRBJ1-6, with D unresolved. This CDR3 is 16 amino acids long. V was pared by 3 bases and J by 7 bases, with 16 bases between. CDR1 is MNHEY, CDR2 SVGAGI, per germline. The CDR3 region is CASSYGQGVRNSPLHF. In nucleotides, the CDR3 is TGTGCCAGCAGTTATGGCCAAGGAGTTAGGAATTCACCCCTCCACTTT.

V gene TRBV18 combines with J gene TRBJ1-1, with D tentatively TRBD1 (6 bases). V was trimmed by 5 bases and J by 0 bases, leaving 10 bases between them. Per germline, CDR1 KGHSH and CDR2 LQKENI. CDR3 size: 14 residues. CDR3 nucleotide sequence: TGTGCCAGCTCAACTGACAGGATGAACACTGAAGCTTTCTTT. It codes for CASSTDRMNTEAFF. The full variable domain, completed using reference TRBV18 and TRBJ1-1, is NAGVMQNPRHLVRRRGQEARLRCSPMKGHSHVYWYRQLPEEGLKFMVYLQKENIIDESGMPKERFSAEFPKEGPSILRIQQVVRGDSAAYFCASSTDRMNTEAFFGQGTRLTVV.

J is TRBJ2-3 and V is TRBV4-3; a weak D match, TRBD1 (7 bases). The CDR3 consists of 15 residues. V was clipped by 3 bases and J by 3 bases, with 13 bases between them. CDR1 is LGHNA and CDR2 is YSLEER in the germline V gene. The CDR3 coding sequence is TGCGCCAGCAGCCAGGACAGGAGGGGGACAGATACGCAGTATTTT. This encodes CASSQDRRGTDTQYF.

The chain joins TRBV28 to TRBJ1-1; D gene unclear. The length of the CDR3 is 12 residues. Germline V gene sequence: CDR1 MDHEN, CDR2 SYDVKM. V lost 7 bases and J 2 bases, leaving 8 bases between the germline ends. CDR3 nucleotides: TGTGCCAGCAAAACGACCAACACTGAAGCTTTCTTT. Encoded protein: CASKTTNTEAFF.

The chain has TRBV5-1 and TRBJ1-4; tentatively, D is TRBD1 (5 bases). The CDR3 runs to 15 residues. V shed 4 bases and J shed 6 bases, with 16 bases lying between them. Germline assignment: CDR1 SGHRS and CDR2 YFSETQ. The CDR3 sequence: CASSPNLGGDEKLFF. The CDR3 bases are TGCGCCAGCAGCCCGAACCTCGGGGGGGATGAAAAACTGTTTTTT.

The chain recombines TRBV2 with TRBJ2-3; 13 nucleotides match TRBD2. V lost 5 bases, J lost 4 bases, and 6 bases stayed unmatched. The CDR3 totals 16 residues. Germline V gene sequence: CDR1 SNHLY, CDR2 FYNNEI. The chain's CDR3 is CASSRPGLAGSDTQYF. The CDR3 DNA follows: TGTGCCAGCAGTCGACCGGGACTAGCGGGGTCAGATACGCAGTATTTT.

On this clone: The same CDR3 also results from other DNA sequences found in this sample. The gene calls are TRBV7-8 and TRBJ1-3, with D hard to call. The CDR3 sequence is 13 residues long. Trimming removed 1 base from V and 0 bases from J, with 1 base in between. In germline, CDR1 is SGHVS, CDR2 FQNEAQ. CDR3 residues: CASSLGSGNTIYF. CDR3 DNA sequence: TGTGCCAGCAGCTTAGGCTCTGGAAACACCATATATTTT.

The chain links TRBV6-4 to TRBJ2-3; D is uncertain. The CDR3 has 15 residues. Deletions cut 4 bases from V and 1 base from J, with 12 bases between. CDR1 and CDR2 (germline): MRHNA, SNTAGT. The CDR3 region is CASSVLGRGTDTQYF. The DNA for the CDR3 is TGTGCCAGCAGTGTATTGGGTAGAGGCACAGATACGCAGTATTTT.

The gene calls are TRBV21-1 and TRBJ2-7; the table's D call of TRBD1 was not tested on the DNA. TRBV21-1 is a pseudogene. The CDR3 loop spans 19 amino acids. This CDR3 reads CASSKEAGFDPPLLYEQYF. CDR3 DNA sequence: TGTGCCAGCAGCAAAGAGGCAGGTTTCGACCCCCCCCTCCTCTACGAGCAGTACTTC.

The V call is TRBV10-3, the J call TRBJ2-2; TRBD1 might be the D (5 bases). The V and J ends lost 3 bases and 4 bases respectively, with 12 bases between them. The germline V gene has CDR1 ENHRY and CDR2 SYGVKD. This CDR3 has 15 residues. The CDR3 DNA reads TGTGCCATCAGTGAATCGACAGCGAGCACCGGGGAGCTGTTTTTT. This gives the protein CAISESTASTGELFF.

The chain's CDR3 is CSAGPGNEQYF. In nucleotides, the CDR3 is TGCAGTGCTGGGCCGGGGAACGAGCAGTACTTC. The V call is TRBV20-1, the J call TRBJ2-7; the D gene is possibly TRBD2 (5 bases). The CDR3 has 11 amino acids. Germline V gene sequence: CDR1 DFQATT, CDR2 SNEGSKA (reference sequence). With 5 bases removed from V and 5 bases from J, the gap between germline ends came to 10 bases.

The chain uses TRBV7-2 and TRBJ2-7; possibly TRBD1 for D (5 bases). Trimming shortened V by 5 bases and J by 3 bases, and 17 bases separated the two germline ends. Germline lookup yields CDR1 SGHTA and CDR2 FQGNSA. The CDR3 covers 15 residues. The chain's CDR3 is CASSARAGLSYEQYF. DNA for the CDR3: TGTGCCAGCAGCGCCCGGGCAGGGCTTAGCTACGAGCAGTACTTC.

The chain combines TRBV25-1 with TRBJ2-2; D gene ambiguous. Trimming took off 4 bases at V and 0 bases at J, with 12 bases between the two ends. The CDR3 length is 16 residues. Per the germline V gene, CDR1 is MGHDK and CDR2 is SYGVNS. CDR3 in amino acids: CASSGHLQANTGELFF. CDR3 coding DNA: TGTGCCAGCAGTGGACACCTACAAGCGAACACCGGGGAGCTGTTTTTT.